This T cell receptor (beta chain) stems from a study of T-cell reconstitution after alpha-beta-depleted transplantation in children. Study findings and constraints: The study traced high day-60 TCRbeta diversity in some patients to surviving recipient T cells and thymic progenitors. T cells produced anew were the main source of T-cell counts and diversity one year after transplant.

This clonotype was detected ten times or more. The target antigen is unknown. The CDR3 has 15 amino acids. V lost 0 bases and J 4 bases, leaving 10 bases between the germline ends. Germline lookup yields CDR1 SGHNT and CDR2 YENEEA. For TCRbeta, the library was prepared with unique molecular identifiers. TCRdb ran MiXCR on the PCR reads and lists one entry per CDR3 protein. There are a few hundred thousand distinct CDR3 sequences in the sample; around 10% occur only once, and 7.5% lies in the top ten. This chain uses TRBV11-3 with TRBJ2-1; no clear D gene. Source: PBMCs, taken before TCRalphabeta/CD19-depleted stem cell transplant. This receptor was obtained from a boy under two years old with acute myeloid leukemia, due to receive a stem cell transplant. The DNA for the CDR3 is TGTGCCAGCAGCTTAGAACAGCCTCGTTACAATGAGCAGTTCTTC. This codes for CASSLEQPRYNEQFF.